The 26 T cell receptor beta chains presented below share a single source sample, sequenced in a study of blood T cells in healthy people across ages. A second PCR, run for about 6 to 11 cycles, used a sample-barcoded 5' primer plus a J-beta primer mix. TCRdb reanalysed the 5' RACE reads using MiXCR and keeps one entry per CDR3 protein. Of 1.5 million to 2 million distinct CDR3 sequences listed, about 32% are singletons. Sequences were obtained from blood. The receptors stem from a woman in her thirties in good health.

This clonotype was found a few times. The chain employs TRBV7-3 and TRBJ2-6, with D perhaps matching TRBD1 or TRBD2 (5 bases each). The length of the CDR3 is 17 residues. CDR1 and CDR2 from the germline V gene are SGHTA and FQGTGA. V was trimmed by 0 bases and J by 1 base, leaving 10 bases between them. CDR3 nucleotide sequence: TGTGCCAGCAGCTTAACGAGGGGCGGGTCTGGGGCCAACGTCCTGACTTTC. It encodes CASSLTRGGSGANVLTF.

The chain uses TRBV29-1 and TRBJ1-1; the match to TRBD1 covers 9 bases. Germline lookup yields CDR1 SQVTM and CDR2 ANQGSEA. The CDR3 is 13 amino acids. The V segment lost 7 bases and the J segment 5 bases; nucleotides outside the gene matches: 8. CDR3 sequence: CSGTVTGGTEAFF. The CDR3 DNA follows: TGCAGCGGGACGGTGACAGGGGGGACTGAAGCTTTCTTT.

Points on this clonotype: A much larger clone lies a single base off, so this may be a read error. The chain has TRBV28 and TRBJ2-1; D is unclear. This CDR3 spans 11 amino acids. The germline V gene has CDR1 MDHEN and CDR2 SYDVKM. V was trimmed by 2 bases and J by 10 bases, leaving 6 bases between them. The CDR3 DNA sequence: TGTGCCAGCAGTTTAAGGTACGAGCAGTTCTTC. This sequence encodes CASSLRYEQFF.

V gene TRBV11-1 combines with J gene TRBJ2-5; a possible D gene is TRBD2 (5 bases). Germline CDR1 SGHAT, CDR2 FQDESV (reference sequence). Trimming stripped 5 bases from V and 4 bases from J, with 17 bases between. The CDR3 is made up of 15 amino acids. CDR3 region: CASSPSREGRETQYF. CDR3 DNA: TGTGCCAGCAGCCCCAGCCGGGAAGGGCGAGAGACCCAGTACTTC.

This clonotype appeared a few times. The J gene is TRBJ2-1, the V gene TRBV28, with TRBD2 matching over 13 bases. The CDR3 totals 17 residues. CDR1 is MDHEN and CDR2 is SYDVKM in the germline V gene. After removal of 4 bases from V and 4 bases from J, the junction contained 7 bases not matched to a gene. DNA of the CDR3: TGTGCCAGCAGTTCGACTAGCGGGAGGTCCCGTTACAATGAGCAGTTCTTC. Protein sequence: CASSSTSGRSRYNEQFF.

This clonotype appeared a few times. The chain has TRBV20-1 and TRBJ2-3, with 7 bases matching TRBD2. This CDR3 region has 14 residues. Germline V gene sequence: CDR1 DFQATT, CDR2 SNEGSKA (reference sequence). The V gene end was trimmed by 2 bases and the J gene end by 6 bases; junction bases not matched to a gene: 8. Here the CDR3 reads CSARWRERWDTQYF. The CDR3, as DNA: TGCAGTGCTAGATGGCGGGAGAGGTGGGATACGCAGTATTTT.

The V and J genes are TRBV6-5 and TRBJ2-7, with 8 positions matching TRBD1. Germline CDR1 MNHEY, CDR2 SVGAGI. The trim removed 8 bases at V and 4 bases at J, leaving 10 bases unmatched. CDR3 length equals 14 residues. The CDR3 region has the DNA TGTGCCAGCGGCGCTGGGACAGGAATATACGAGCAGTACTTC. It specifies CASGAGTGIYEQYF.

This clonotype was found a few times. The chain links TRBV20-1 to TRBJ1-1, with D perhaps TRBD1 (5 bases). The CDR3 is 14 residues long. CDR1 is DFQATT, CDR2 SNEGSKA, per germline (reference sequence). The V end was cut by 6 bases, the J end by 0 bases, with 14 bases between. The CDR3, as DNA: TGCAGTGCCCAATCAGGGCAGTTGAACACTGAAGCTTTCTTT. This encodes CSAQSGQLNTEAFF.

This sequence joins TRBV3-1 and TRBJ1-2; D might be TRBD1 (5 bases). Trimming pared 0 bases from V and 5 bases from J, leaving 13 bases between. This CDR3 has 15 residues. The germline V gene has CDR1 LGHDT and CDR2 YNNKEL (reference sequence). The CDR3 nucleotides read TGTGCCAGCAGCCAAGAAATCGGCTGGGGGTATGGCTACACCTTC. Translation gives CASSQEIGWGYGYTF.

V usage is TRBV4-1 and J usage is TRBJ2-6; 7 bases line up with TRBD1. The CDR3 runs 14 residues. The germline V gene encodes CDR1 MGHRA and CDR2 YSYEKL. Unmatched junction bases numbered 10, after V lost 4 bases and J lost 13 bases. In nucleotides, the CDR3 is TGCGCCAGCAGCCTAGGGACAGCCCCAGGAGTCCTGACTTTC. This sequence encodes CASSLGTAPGVLTF.

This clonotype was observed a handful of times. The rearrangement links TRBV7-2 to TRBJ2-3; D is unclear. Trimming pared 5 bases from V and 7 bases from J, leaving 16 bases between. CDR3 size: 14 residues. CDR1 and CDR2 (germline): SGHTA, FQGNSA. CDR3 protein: CASSPPLAANTQYF. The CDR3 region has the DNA TGTGCCAGCAGCCCCCCTTTAGCAGCAAATACGCAGTATTTT.

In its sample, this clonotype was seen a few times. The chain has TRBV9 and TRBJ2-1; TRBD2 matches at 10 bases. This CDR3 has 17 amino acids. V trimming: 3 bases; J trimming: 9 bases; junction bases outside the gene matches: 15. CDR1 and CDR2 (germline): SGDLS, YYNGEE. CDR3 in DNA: TGTGCCAGCAGCGCCCCCCGGGGGCTAGCGGGAGTTAGTGAGCAGTTCTTC. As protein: CASSAPRGLAGVSEQFF.

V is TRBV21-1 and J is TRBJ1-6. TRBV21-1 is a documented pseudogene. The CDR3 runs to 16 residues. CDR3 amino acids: CASSTGVGYINSPLHF. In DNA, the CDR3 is TGTGCCAGCAGCACAGGGGTGGGATATATTAATTCACCCCTCCACTTT.

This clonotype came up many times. CDR3 nucleotide sequence: TGCAGCGTTTCCGGGCCAGGGGGCCACGAGCAGTACTTC. It encodes CSVSGPGGHEQYF. The chain is built from TRBV29-1 and TRBJ2-7; TRBD1 matches 8 bases. CDR1 is SQVTM, CDR2 ANQGSEA, per germline. V shed 5 bases and J 5 bases; nucleotides not matched to a gene: 8. The CDR3 totals 13 residues.

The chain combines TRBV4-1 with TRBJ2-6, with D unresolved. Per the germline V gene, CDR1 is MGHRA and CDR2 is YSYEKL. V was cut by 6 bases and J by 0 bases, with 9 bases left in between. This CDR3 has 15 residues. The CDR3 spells CASSPVFSGANVLTF. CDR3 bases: TGCGCCAGCAGTCCCGTTTTCTCTGGGGCCAACGTCCTGACTTTC.

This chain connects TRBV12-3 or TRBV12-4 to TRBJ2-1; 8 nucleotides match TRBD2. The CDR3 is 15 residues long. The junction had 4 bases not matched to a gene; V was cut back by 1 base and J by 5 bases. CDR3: CASSLVLAANNEQFF. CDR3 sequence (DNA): TGTGCCAGCAGTTTAGTACTAGCGGCTAACAATGAGCAGTTCTTC.

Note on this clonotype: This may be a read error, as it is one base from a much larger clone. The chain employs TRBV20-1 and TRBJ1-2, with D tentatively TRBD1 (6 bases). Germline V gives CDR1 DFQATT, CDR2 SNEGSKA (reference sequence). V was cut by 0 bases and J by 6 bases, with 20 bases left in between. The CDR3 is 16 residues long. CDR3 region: CSARDIRAGDRHGYTF. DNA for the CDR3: TGCAGTGCTAGAGATATACGAGCAGGGGATAGGCATGGCTACACCTTC.

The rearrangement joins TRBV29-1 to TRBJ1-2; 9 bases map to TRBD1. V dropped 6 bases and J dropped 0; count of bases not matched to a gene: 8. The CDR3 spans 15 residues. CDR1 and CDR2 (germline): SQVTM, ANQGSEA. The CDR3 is CSVEDRGKANYGYTF. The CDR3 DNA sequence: TGCAGCGTAGAGGACAGGGGAAAGGCTAACTATGGCTACACCTTC.

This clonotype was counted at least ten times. The CDR3 bases are TGTGCCAGCAGCTTTCCCGGGGAGCTGTTTTTT. Translated: CASSFPGELFF. The chain is built from TRBV12-3 or TRBV12-4 and TRBJ2-2; the D is unclear. Trimming took 6 bases from V and 6 from J, leaving 5 bases between them. The CDR3 covers 11 residues.

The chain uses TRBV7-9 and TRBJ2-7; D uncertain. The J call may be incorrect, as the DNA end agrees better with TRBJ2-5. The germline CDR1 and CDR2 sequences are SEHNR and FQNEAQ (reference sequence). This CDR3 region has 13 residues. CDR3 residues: CASSLKGIETQYF. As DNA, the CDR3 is TGTGCCAGCAGCTTAAAAGGGATTGAGACCCAGTACTTC.

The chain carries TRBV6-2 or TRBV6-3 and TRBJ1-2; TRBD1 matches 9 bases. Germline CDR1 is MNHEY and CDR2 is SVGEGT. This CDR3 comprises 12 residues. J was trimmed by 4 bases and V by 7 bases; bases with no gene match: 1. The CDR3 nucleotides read TGTGCCAGCACGGGACAGGGCTATGGCTACACCTTC. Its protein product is CASTGQGYGYTF.

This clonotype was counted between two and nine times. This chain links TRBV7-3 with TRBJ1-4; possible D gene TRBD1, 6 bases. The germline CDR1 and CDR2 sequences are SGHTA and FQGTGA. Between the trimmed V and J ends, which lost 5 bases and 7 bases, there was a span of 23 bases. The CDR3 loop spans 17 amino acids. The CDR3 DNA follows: TGTGCCAGCAGCCCCCAGGGTACGACAGGTGGGGGTGAAAAACTGTTTTTT. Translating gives CASSPQGTTGGGEKLFF.

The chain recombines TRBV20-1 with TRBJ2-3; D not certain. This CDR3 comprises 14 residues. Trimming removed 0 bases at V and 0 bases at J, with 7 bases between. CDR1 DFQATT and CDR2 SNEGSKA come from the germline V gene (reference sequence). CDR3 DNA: TGCAGTGCTAGAGACCACTTAAGCACAGATACGCAGTATTTT. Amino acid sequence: CSARDHLSTDTQYF.

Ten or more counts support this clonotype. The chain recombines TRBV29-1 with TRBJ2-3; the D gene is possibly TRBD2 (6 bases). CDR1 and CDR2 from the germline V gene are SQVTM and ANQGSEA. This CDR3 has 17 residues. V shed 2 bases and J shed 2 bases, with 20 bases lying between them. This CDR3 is CSVEQRGTSRTTDTQYF. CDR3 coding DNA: TGCAGCGTTGAACAAAGAGGGACTTCCCGTACCACAGATACGCAGTATTTT.

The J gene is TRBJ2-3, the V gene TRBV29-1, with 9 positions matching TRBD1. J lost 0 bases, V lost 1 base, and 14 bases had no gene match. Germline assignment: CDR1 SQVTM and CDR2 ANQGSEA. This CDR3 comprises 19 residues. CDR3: CSVEVRAVLGQGSTDTQYF. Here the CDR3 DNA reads TGCAGCGTTGAAGTTAGGGCTGTCCTAGGACAGGGGAGCACAGATACGCAGTATTTT.

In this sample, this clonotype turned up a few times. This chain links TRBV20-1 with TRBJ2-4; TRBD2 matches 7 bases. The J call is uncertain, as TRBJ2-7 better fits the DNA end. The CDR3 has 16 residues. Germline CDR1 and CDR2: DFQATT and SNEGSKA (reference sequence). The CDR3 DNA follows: TGCAGTGCTAGACCCAACCCGGGACTACCTAAATACGAGCAGTACTTC. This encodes CSARPNPGLPKYEQYF.